Listed below are T cell receptor beta chains from one sample, sequenced in a study of blood T cells in healthy people across ages. One entry per CDR3 protein results from TCRdb running MiXCR on the 5' RACE reads. There are about 800,000 distinct CDR3 sequences in the sample; 20% to 25% occur only once, and roughly 3.5% lies in the top ten. The same data also contributed to another study, on T cells of mothers and their children.

Source material: blood. Receptors originate from a boy between 10 and 17 years old in good health. The CDR3 runs from the conserved cysteine through the conserved F or W. The D gene is left open where the match is weak. Clone size, where shown, is once, few, many, or a class for clones that have expanded.

D gene,J gene,V gene,clone size,CDR3 protein,CDR3 DNA
.,TRBJ2-7,TRBV13,.,CASSFGQTPYEQYF,TGTGCCAGCAGCTTCGGCCAGACCCCCTACGAGCAGTACTTC
TRBD1,TRBJ2-1,TRBV5-1,.,CASREGGRAHPNEQFF,TGCGCCAGCAGGGAAGGGGGCAGGGCCCACCCCAATGAGCAGTTCTTC
.,TRBJ2-7,TRBV9,few,CASSANDAASYEQYF,TGTGCAAGCAGCGCGAACGACGCGGCTTCCTACGAGCAGTACTTC
TRBD2,TRBJ2-7,TRBV4-1,.,CASSLGVAGDSYEQYF,TGCGCCAGCAGCCTTGGGGTAGCGGGTGACTCCTACGAGCAGTACTTC
.,TRBJ1-5,TRBV9,.,CASSVEGKINQPQHF,TGTGCCAGCAGCGTAGAAGGGAAAATCAATCAGCCCCAGCATTTT
TRBD2,TRBJ2-5,TRBV27,.,CASSTTSGMQSFIF,TGTGCCAGCAGCACGACTAGCGGAATGCAAAGTTTCATCTTC
TRBD2,TRBJ2-1,TRBV6-5,.,CASSYAGLAGENEQFF,TGTGCCAGCAGTTACGCGGGACTAGCGGGAGAGAATGAGCAGTTCTTC
.,TRBJ2-3,TRBV7-2,few,CASSLAPATYTQYF,TGTGCCAGCAGCTTAGCGCCAGCGACCTATACGCAGTATTTT
.,TRBJ2-5,TRBV19,few,CASRDRSQETQYF,TGTGCCAGTAGGGATAGGAGTCAAGAGACCCAGTACTTC
.,TRBJ1-5,TRBV19,few,CASSMLTGRSNQPQHF,TGTGCCAGTAGTATGTTGACAGGCCGGAGCAATCAGCCCCAGCATTTT
.,TRBJ2-7,TRBV29-1,.,CSVEGNGDEQYF,TGCAGCGTTGAGGGAAACGGGGACGAGCAGTACTTC